This TCR beta chain was observed in a study of control samples from healthy donors and cancer patients. The repertoire was sequenced with immunoSEQ multiplex PCR; TCRdb's copy has only in-frame clones and lacks some. Of 160,000 or so clones listed, around 96% are singletons. This sequence originates from a woman aged 25 to 39 in good health. Sequenced material: blood.

The CDR3 loop is CASSPYPYGEQFF. CDR3 coding DNA: TGTGCCAGCAGCCCATATCCCTACGGTGAGCAGTTCTTC. The V gene is TRBV11-3, the J gene TRBJ2-1, with D unresolved. Trimming took off 5 bases at V and 9 bases at J, with 14 bases between the two ends. The CDR3 runs to 13 residues. Germline lookup yields CDR1 SGHNT and CDR2 YENEEA.